The present T cell receptor beta chain was sequenced within a study of CD8 T cells in ankylosing spondylitis. Study findings and constraints: One TCR beta motif, made up of 7 or 8 highly homologous variants, appeared characteristic of ankylosing spondylitis blood.

Each CDR3 protein is one row after TCRdb ran MiXCR on the 5' RACE reads. The table records roughly 440,000 distinct CDR3 sequences, roughly 18% of them present only once. This clonotype came up a few times. What it recognizes is unknown. Trimming at V came to 5 bases and at J to 3 bases, leaving 14 bases not matched to a gene. This CDR3 spans 17 amino acids. CDR1 and CDR2 (germline): MDHEN, SYDVKM. The material sequenced was blood, either unsorted or a sorted T cell fraction (not recorded which). The chain joins TRBV28 to TRBJ2-7, with 9 bases lining up with TRBD1. The sequence derives from a male donor with ankylosing spondylitis. Written as DNA, the CDR3 is TGTGCCAGCAGTCCCAACAGGGGGCAGTCTTCTGGCTACGAGCAGTACTTC. Protein: CASSPNRGQSSGYEQYF.